This T cell receptor (beta chain) was recorded in a study of cytomegalovirus exposure and HLA in healthy donors. Study background: Early released data comprised some 91 million unique TCRs from HLA-typed donors. Overall study results and limits: An assumption of roughly uniform sequencing depth across donors underlay the presence/absence analyses. V segments that were indistinguishable, TRBV6-2 and TRBV6-3 among them, were omitted from analysis.

A remark on this clone: The antigen remains unidentified.

The PCR used 60 Vbeta and 13 Jbeta primers. Generated by immunoSEQ multiplex PCR, the TCRdb table keeps only in-frame clones and is missing some. The data contain 100,000 to 150,000 clones, 73% of them singletons. The CDR3 loop spans 15 amino acids. CDR1 is WNHNN, CDR2 SYGVQD, per germline (reference sequence). V was trimmed by 11 bases and J by 1 base, leaving 21 bases between them. Sequencing was performed on PBMCs. This chain connects TRBV10-1 to TRBJ2-7, with D maybe TRBD1 (6 bases). This receptor was obtained from a man in his sixties in good health and CMV-seropositive. The CDR3 region has the DNA TGCGCCTCTTCATCCGGGACACCCAATTCCTACGAGCAGTACTTC. Protein sequence: CASSSGTPNSYEQYF.